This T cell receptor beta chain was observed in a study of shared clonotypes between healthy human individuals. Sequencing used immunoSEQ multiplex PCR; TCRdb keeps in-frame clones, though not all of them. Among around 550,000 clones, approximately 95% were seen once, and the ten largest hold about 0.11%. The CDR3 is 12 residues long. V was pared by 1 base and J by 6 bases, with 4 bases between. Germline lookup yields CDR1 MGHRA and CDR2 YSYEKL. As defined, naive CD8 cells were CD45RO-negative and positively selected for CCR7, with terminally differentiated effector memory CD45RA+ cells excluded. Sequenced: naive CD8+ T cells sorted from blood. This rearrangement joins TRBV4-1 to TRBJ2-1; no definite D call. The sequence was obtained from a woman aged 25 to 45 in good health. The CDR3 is CASSQAINEQFF. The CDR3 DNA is TGCGCCAGCAGCCAAGCGATCAATGAGCAGTTCTTC.